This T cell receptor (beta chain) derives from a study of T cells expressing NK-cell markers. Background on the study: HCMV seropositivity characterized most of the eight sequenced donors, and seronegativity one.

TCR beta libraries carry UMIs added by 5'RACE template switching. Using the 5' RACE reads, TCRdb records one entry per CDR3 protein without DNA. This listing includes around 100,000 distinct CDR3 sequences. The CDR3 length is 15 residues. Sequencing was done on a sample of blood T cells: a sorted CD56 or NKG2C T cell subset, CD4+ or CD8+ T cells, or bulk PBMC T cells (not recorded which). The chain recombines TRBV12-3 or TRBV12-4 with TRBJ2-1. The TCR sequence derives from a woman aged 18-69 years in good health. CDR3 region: CASSLGGYAYNEQFF.